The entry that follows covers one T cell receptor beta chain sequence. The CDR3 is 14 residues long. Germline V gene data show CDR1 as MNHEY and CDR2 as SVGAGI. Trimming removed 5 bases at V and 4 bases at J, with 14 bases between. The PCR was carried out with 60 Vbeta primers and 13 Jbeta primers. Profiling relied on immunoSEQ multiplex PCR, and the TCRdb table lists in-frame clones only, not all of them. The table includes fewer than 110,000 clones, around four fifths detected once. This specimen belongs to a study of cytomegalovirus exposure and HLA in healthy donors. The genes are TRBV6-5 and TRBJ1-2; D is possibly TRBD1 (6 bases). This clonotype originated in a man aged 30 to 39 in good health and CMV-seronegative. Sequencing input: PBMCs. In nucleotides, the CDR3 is TGTGCCAGCAGTGAAAACACAGGGAGCTATGGCTACACCTTC. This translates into CASSENTGSYGYTF.